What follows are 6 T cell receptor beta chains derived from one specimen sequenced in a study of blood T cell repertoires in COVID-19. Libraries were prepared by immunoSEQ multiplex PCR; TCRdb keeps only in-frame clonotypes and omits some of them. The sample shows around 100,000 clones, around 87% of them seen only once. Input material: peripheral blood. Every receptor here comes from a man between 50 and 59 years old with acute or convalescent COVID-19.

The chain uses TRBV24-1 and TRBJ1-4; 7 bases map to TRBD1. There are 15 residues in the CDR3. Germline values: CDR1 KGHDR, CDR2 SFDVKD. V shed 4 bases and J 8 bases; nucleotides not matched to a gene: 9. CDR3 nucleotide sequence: TGTGCCACCAGTGAATCGACAGGGATCAGGGAAAAACTGTTTTTT. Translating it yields CATSESTGIREKLFF.

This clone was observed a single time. CDR3 nucleotide sequence: TGCGCCAGCAGCTTCTCCCTAGGGGGGGGAGAGACCCAGTACTTC. Protein product: CASSFSLGGGETQYF. The rearrangement uses TRBV5-1 and TRBJ2-5; the D gene is possibly TRBD2 (7 bases). V was cut by 2 bases and J by 4 bases, with 15 bases left in between. From germline, CDR1 is SGHRS and CDR2 YFSETQ. The length of the CDR3 is 15 residues.

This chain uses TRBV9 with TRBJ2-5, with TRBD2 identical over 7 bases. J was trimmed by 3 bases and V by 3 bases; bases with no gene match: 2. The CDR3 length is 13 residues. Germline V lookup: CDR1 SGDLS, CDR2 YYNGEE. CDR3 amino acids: CASSEREEETQYF. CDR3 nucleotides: TGTGCCAGCAGCGAGCGGGAAGAAGAGACCCAGTACTTC.

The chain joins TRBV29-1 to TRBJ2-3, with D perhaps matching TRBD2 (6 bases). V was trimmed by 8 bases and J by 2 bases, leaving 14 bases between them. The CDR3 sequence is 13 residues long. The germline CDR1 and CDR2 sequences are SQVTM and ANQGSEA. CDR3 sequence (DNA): TGCAGCACCCGGGGGTACCCCACAGATACGCAGTATTTT. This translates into CSTRGYPTDTQYF.

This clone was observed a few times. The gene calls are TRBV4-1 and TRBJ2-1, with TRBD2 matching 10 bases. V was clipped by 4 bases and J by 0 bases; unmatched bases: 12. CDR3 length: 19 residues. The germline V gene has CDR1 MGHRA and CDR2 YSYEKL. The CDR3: CASSPIGLADISSYNEQFF. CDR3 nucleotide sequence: TGCGCCAGCAGCCCGATCGGACTAGCGGACATTAGCTCCTACAATGAGCAGTTCTTC.

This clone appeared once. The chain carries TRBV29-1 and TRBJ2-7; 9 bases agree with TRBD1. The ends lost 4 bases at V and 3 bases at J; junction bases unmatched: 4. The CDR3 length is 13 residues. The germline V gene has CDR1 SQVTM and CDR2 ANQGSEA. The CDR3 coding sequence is TGCAGCGTTGCTCCGGGACAGGGCTACGAGCAGTACTTC. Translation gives CSVAPGQGYEQYF.